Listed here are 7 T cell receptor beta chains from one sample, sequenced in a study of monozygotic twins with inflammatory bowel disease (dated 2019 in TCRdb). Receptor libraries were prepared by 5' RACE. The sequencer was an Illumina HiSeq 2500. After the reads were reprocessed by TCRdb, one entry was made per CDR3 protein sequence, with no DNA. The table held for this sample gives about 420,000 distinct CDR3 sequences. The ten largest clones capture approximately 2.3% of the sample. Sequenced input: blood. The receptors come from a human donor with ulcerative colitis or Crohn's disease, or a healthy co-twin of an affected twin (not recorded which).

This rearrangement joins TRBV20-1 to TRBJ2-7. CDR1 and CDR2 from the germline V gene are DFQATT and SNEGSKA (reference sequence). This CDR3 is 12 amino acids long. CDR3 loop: CSAGQANYEQYF.

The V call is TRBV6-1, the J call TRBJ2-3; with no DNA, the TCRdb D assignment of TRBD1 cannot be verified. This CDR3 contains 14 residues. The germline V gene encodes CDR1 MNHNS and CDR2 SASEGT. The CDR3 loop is CASRRGTLTDTQYF.

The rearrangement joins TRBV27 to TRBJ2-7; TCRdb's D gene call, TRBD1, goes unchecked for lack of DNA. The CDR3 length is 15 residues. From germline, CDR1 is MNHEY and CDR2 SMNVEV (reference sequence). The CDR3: CASSFWTGYVYEQYF.

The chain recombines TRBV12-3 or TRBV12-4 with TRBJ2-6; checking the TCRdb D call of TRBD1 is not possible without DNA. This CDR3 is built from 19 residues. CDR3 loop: CASSSYPGQGYAGANVLTF.

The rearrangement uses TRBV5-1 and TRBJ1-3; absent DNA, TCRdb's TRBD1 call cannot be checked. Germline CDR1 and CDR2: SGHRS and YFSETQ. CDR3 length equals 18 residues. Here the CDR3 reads CASSGPGLPGKSGNTIYF.

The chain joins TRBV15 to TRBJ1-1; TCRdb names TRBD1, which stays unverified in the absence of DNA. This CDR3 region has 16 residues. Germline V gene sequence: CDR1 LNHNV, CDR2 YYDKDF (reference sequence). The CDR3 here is CATSRDLGQGNTEAFF.

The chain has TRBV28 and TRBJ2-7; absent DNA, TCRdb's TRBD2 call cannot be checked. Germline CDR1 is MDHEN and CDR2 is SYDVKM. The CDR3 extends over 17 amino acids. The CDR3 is CASTPLSRSEPSYEQYF.